This TCR beta chain derives from a study of T cell responses to AZD1222 COVID-19 vaccine. General observations from the study: Reportedly, close to half of spike-specific TCRs are directed against unmutated variant regions. Repertoires were sampled only after the peak T cell response. A mostly white British donor set with more females was recruited, and clonal diversity was possibly underestimated. Just 5 to 7 AZD1222 recipients were seropositive at baseline.

CDR1 is SEHNR and CDR2 is FQNEAQ in the germline V gene (reference sequence). The CDR3 is made up of 12 amino acids. V was clipped by 3 bases and J by 3 bases, with 5 bases between them. The repertoire was sequenced with immunoSEQ multiplex PCR; TCRdb's copy has only in-frame clones and lacks some. The sample yields 110,000 to 150,000 clones, 88% seen once. A word on this clone: What it binds is not known.

The chain carries TRBV7-9 and TRBJ1-2, with D hard to call. This TCR derives from an adult who received the AZD1222 COVID-19 vaccine. This sample comprised peripheral blood, obtained 28 days after the second AZD1222 dose. CDR3 in amino acids: CASSFQDYGYTF. The CDR3 nucleotides read TGTGCCAGCAGCTTCCAGGACTATGGCTACACCTTC.